The rows below give T cell receptor beta chains drawn from one sample of a study of T cell repertoires in cytomegalovirus infection. Their target antigens are unknown. MiXCR was run by TCRdb on the reads, yielding one entry per CDR3 protein. The table has about 89,000 distinct CDR3 sequences, over 25% seen once. This material consisted of CD8+ T cells from cultured PBMCs, taken from culture after CMV antigen stimulation. These receptors were taken from a human donor in good health (CMV status not recorded). Some clones in this sample may be carry-over from other donors' samples. CDR3s include the opening cysteine and the closing phenylalanine or tryptophan. Each record gives: V gene, J gene, CDR3 protein.

TRBV11-2	TRBJ2-2	CASSLDPLGNTGELFF
TRBV7-1	TRBJ2-7	CASSSPGTATYEQYF
TRBV12-3/TRBV12-4	TRBJ1-5	CASSLAAGDQPQHF
TRBV7-9	TRBJ2-7	CASSTRGQDEQYF
TRBV9	TRBJ2-1	CASSVDDEQFF
TRBV27	TRBJ1-2	CASRTGGNGYTF
TRBV28	TRBJ2-7	CASSSPGTGSSYEQYF
TRBV19	TRBJ2-7	CASMQGPEQYF
TRBV2	TRBJ2-5	CASRPTSGGQETQYF
TRBV10-3	TRBJ2-5	CAISQLAGGQETQYF
TRBV7-8	TRBJ2-1	CASSLVGAGDEQFF
TRBV7-6	TRBJ1-1	CASSPPVGGANTEAFF
TRBV5-6	TRBJ2-7	CASSFGTGDEQYF